The T cell receptor beta chain under discussion was sequenced for a study of regulatory T cells in long-lasting Graves disease. The TCR beta library used iRepertoire HTBI primers with Arm-PCR amplification of CDR3. TCRdb called the multiplex PCR reads again in MiXCR, with one record for every CDR3 protein. This sample has some 420,000 distinct CDR3 sequences; approximately 23% occur once, and the top ten carry around 13%. This clonotype was detected ten times or more. Its target is unknown. Trimming left V 6 bases short and J 4 bases short, with 12 bases between. CDR3 length: 13 amino acids. Time point in this sample: persistent/refractory GD, antithyroid drugs over 5 years with positive TRAb. The TCR library was prepared using RNA isolated from PBMCs. General study findings and limits: Accuracy was perhaps lowered by the small sample size. Whereas approximately 950 public clonotypes were shared by new patients, persistent patients shared more, at around 2,700.

This sequence was found in a female donor with Graves disease. The chain joins TRBV12-3 or TRBV12-4 to TRBJ1-1, with D unclear. Here the sequenced sample was peripheral blood mononuclear cells (PBMCs), taken when the disease was refractory, from a patient treated with antithyroid drugs. CDR3 DNA sequence: TGTGCCAGCAGCTTCGGACCTAGCACTGAAGCTTTCTTT. Amino acids: CASSFGPSTEAFF.